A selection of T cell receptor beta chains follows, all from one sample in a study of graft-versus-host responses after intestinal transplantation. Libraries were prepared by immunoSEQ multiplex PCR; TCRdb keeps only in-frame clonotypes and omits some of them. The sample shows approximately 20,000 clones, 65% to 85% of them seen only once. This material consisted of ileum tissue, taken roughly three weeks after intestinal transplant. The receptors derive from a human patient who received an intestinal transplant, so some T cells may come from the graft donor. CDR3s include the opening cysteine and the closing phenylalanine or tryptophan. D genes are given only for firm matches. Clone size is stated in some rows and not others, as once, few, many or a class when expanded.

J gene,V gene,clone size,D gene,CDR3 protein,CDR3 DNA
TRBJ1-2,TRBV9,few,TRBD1,CASSVGGQGAYGYTF,TGTGCCAGCAGCGTAGGGGGGCAGGGGGCCTATGGCTACACCTTC
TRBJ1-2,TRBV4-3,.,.,CASSQDWQGLIRGIYGYTF,TGCGCCAGCAGCCAAGACTGGCAGGGATTGATAAGGGGGATCTATGGCTACACCTTC
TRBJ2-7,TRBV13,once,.,CASSFGRGYEQYF,TGTGCCAGCAGCTTCGGACGGGGATACGAGCAGTACTTC
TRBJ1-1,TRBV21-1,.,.,CASSTLKTDTEAFF,TGTGCCAGCAGCACCCTTAAGACAGACACTGAAGCTTTCTTT
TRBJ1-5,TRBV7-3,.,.,CASSLALGNQPQHF,TGTGCCAGCAGCTTAGCCCTCGGGAATCAGCCCCAGCATTTT
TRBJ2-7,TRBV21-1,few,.,CASYPGRETYEQYF,TGTGCCAGCTATCCGGGGAGGGAGACCTACGAGCAGTACTTC
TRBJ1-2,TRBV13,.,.,CASIPGVGGTPCLYGYTF,TGTGCCAGCATCCCGGGGGTGGGGGGAACCCCTTGCTTATATGGCTACACCTTC
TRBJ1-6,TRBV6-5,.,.,CASSYVRENSALHF,TGTGCCAGCAGTTACGTCAGGGAAAATTCGGCCCTCCACTTT
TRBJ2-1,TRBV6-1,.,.,CASKATHFYNEQFF,TGTGCCAGCAAAGCAACCCATTTTTACAATGAGCAGTTCTTC
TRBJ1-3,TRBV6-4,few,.,CASLRRGGQFCSGNTIYF,TGTGCCAGCCTCCGACGCGGAGGTCAATTTTGCTCTGGAAACACCATATATTTT
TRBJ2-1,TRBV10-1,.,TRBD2,CASSEFPPLAEPYNEQFF,TGCGCCAGCAGTGAGTTTCCCCCCCTAGCGGAACCCTACAATGAGCAGTTCTTC
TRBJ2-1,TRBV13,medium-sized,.,CASSYTNEQFF,TGTGCCAGCAGCTACACCAATGAGCAGTTCTTC
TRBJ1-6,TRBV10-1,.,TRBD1,CASRVDRDSPLHF,TGCGCCAGCAGGGTGGACAGGGACTCACCCCTCCACTTT
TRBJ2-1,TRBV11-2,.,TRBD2,CASSPAGLAGYNEQFF,TGTGCCAGCAGCCCAGCCGGGTTAGCGGGTTACAATGAGCAGTTCTTC
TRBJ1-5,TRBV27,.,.,CASSFNVNQPQHF,TGTGCCAGCAGTTTTAATGTGAATCAGCCCCAGCATTTT
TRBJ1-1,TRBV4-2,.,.,CASSQVTEGRMGTEAFF,TGTGCCAGCAGCCAAGTCACGGAGGGACGTATGGGCACTGAAGCTTTCTTT
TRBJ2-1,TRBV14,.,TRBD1,CASSPSRTGFLEQFF,TGTGCCAGCAGCCCGAGCCGGACAGGATTTCTTGAGCAGTTCTTC
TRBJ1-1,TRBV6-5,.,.,CASSLGGNTEAFF,TGTGCCAGCAGTTTGGGGGGGAACACTGAAGCTTTCTTT
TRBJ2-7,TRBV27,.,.,CASSLASRYEQYF,TGTGCCAGCAGTTTAGCTAGCAGATACGAGCAGTACTTC
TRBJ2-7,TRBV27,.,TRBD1,CASSGPGTGAPEQYF,TGTGCCAGCAGTGGACCCGGGACAGGGGCGCCCGAGCAGTACTTC
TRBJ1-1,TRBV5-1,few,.,CASSEDLAMNTEAFF,TGCGCCAGCAGCGAGGACTTGGCTATGAACACTGAAGCTTTCTTT
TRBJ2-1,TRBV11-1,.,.,CASSLPAQGGNEQFF,TGTGCCAGCAGCTTACCGGCTCAGGGTGGTAATGAGCAGTTCTTC
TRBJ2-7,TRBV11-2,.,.,CASSLGGHEQYF,TGTGCCAGCAGCTTGGGTGGGCACGAGCAGTACTTC
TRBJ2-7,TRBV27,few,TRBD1,CASTSGTGVSYEQYF,TGTGCCAGCACAAGCGGGACAGGGGTCTCCTACGAGCAGTACTTC
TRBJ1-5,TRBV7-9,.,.,CASSLDVYGSNQPQHF,TGTGCCAGCAGCTTAGACGTTTACGGGAGCAATCAGCCCCAGCATTTT
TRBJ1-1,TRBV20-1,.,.,CSARSLFRFF,TGCAGTGCTAGATCCCTTTTCCGTTTCTTT
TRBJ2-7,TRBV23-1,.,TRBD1,CARPHHDDRGRAYEQYF,TGCGCCAGGCCACACCACGACGACAGGGGGCGCGCCTACGAGCAGTACTTC
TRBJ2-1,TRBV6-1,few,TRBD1,CASSPGTGDNEQFF,TGTGCCAGCAGTCCCGGGACAGGGGATAATGAGCAGTTCTTC